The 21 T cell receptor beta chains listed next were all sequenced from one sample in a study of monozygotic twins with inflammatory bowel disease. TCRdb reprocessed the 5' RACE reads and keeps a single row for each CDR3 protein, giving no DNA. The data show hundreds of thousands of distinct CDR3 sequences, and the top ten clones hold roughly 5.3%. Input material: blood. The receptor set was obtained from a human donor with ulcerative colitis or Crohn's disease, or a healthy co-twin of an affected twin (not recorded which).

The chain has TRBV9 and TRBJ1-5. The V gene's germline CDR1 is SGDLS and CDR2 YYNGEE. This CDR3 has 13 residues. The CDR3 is CASSVDLDRPQHF.

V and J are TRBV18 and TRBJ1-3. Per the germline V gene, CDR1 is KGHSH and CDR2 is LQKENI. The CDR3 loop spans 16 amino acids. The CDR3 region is CASSPSMYSAGDTIYF. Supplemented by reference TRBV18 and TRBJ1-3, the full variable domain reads NAGVMQNPRHLVRRRGQEARLRCSPMKGHSHVYWYRQLPEEGLKFMVYLQKENIIDESGMPKERFSAEFPKEGPSILRIQQVVRGDSAAYFCASSPSMYSAGDTIYFGEGSWLTVV.

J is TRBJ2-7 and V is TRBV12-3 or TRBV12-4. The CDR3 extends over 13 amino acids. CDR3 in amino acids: CASSFQDSYEQYF.

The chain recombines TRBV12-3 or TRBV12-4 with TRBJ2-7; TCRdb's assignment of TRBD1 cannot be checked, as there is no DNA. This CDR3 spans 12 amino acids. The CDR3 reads CASSVPSYEQYF.

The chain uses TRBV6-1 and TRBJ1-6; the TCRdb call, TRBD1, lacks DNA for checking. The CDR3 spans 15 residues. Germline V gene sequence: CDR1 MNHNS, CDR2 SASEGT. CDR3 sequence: CASRPPGHRGSPLHF.

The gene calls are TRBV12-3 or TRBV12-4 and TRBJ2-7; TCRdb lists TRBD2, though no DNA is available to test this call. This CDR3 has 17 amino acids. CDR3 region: CASSRHRTSGGSYEQYF.

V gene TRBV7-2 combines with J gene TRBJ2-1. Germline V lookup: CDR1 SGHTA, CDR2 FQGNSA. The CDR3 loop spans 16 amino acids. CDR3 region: CASSPKLGGINNERFF. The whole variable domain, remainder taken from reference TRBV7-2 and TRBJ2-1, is GAGVSQSPSNKVTEKGKDVELRCDPISGHTALYWYRQSLGQGLEFLIYFQGNSAPDKSGLPSDRFSAERTGGSVSTLTIQRTQQEDSAVYLCASSPKLGGINNERFFGPGTRLTVL.

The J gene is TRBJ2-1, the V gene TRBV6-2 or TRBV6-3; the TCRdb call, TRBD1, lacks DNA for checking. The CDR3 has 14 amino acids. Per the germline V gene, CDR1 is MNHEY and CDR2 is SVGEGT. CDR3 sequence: CASRRGDSQNEQFF.

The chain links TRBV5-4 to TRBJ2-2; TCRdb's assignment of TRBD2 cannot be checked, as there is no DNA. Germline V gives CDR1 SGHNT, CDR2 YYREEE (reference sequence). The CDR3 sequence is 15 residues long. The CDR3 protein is CATTSGRANTGELFF.

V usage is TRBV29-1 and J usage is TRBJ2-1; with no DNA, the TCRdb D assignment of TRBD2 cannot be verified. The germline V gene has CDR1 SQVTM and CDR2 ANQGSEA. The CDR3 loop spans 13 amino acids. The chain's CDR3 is CSVAKRVVYEQFF.

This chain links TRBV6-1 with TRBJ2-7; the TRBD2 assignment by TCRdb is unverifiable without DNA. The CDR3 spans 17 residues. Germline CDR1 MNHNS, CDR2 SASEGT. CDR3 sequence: CASRKTSSGLTDYEQYF.

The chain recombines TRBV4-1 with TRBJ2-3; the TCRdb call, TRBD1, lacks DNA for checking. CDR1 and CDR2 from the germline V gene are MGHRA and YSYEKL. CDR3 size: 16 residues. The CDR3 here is CASSQDGTGGTDTQYF.

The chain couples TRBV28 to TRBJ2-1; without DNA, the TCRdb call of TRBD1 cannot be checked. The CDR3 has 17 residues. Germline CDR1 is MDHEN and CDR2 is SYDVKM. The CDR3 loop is CASSFVLQGRNHNEQFF.

The CDR3 here is CASSFLVGQPQHF. The chain joins TRBV27 to TRBJ1-5. This CDR3 spans 13 amino acids. Per germline, CDR1 MNHEY and CDR2 SMNVEV (reference sequence).

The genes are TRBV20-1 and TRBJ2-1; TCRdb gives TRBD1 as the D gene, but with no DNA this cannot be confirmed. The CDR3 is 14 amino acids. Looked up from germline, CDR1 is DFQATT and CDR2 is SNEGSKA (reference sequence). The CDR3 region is CSAKGQGSYNEQFF.

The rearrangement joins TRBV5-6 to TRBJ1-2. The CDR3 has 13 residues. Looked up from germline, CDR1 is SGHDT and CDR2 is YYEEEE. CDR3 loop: CASSLSRAGGYTF.

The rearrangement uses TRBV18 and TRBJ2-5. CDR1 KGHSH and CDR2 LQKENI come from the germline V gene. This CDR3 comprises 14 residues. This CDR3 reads CASSPLDLVETQYF.

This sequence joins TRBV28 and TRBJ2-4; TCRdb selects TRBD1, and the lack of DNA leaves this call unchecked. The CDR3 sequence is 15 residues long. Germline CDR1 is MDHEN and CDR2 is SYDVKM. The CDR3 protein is CASSLYETGRGIQYF.

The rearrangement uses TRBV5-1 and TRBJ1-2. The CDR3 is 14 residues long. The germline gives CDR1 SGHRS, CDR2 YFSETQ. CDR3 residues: CASRDSLANYGYTF.

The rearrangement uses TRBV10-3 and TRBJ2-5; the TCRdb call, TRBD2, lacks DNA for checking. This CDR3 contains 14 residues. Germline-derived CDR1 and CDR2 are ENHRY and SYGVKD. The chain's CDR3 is CAIRSTGTTETQYF.

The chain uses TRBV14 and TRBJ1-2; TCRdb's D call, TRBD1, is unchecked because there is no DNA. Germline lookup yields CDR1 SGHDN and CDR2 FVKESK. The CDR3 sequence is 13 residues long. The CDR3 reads CASSQGQGWSYTF.